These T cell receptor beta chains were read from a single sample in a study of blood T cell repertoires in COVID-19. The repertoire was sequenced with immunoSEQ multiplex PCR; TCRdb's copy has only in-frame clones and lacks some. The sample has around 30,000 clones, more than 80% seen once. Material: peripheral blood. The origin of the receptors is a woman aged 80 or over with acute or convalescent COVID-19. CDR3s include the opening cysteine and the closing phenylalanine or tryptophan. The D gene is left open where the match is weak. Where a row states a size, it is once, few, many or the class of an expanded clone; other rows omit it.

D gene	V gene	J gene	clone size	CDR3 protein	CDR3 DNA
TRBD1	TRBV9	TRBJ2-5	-	CASSVGTGQETQYF	TGTGCCAGCAGCGTCGGGACAGGGCAAGAGACCCAGTACTTC
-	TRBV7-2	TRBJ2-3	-	CASSRTVGRTDTQYF	TGTGCCAGCAGTCGGACCGTGGGGCGCACAGATACGCAGTATTTT
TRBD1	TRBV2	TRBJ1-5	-	CASSETGYNQPQHF	TGTGCCAGCAGTGAGACAGGGTACAATCAGCCCCAGCATTTT
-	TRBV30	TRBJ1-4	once	CAWTKSTGEKLFF	TGTGCCTGGACTAAATCGACAGGAGAAAAACTGTTTTTT
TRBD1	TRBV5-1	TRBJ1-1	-	CASSAQGAHNTEAFF	TGCGCCAGCAGCGCCCAGGGGGCGCACAACACTGAAGCTTTCTTT
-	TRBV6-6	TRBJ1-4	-	CASSSRQGNEKLFF	TGTGCCAGCAGTTCCCGCCAGGGTAATGAAAAACTGTTTTTT
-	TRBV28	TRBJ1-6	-	CASSPTGISYNSPLHF	TGTGCCAGCAGTCCTACAGGGATCTCCTATAATTCACCCCTCCACTTT
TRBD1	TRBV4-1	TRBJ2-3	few	CASSQRGIAGGGYTDTQYF	TGCGCCAGCAGCCAACGGGGGATCGCAGGGGGCGGCTACACAGATACGCAGTATTTT
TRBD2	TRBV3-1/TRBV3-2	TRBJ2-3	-	CASSQDGGLASDTQYF	TGTGCCAGCAGCCAAGATGGAGGACTAGCATCAGATACGCAGTATTTT
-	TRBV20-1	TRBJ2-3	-	CSAQRDTQYF	TGCAGTGCCCAACGGGATACGCAGTATTTT
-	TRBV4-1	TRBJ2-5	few	CASSQPDKVRETQYF	TGCGCCAGCAGCCAACCGGACAAAGTGAGGGAGACCCAGTACTTC
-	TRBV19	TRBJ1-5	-	CASRRRHESNQPQHF	TGTGCCAGTAGGAGGAGGCATGAGAGCAATCAGCCCCAGCATTTT
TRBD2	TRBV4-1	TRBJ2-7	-	CASSQDAGGDNYEQYF	TGCGCCAGCAGCCAAGATGCGGGGGGGGACAACTACGAGCAGTACTTC
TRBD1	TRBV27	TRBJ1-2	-	CASSFQTGLGYGYTF	TGTGCCAGCAGTTTCCAGACAGGGCTTGGCTATGGCTACACCTTC
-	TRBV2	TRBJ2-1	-	CASSGTSPGDEQFF	TGTGCCAGCAGTGGGACAAGCCCTGGCGATGAGCAGTTCTTC
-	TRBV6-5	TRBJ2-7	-	CASTQGGGEQYF	TGTGCCAGCACCCAAGGGGGGGGCGAGCAGTACTTC
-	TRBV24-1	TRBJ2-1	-	CATSDHGTTYRAEQFF	TGTGCCACCAGTGATCACGGGACTACTTACAGGGCTGAGCAGTTCTTC
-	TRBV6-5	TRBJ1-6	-	CASFAGHSYNSPLHF	TGTGCCAGCTTTGCAGGGCACTCCTATAATTCACCCCTCCACTTT
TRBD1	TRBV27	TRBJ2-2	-	CASRLGGITGELFF	TGTGCCAGCAGGTTAGGGGGCATCACCGGGGAGCTGTTTTTT
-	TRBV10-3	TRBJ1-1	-	CAISEGQFKAFF	TGTGCCATCAGTGAGGGTCAGTTTAAAGCTTTCTTT
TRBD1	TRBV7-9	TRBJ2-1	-	CASSGDRGRLEQFF	TGTGCCAGCAGCGGGGACAGGGGACGGCTTGAGCAGTTCTTC
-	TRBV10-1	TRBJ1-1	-	CASSESRRPVNTEAFF	TGCGCCAGCAGTGAGTCTCGCAGGCCTGTGAACACTGAAGCTTTCTTT
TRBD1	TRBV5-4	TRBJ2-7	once	CASRRQGEVDEQYF	TGTGCCAGCAGAAGACAGGGGGAGGTGGACGAGCAGTACTTC
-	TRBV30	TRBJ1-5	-	CAWSVGHSNQPQHF	TGTGCCTGGAGTGTTGGGCACTCAAATCAGCCCCAGCATTTT
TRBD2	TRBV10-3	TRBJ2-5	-	CAISDLMTSGQETQYF	TGTGCCATCAGTGACCTAATGACTAGCGGCCAAGAGACCCAGTACTTC
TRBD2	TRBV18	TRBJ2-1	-	CASSPRALAGGRNEQFF	TGTGCCAGCTCCCCTCGGGCCCTAGCGGGAGGGCGCAATGAGCAGTTCTTC
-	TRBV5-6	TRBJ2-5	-	CASSPEGGPRETQYF	TGTGCCAGCAGCCCGGAAGGGGGTCCGAGGGAGACCCAGTACTTC
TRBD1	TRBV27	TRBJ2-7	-	CASKGTGAPLSYEQYF	TGTGCCAGCAAGGGGACAGGGGCTCCCCTCTCCTACGAGCAGTACTTC
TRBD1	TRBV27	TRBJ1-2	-	CASSFTGGNYGYTF	TGTGCCAGCAGTTTTACAGGGGGCAACTATGGCTACACCTTC
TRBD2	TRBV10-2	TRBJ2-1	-	CASRAGTSDEQFF	TGCGCCAGCAGAGCCGGGACTAGCGATGAGCAGTTCTTC